This T cell receptor beta chain was documented in a study of T cells in narcolepsy. V lost 4 bases to trimming and J lost 8 bases, with 27 bases between them. There are 18 residues in the CDR3. The data were produced by immunoSEQ multiplex PCR, yet TCRdb's version contains in-frame clones alone and is incomplete. The top ten hold approximately 1% of the sample, which has about 32,000 clones, roughly 77% seen once. The sample consisted of CD45RA- memory CD4+ T cells from PBMCs. The receptor's source is a human donor with narcolepsy. The gene calls are TRBV23-1 and TRBJ2-1, with a weak D call TRBD2 (6 bases). TRBV23-1 is an ORF for which the function is uncertain. The CDR3: CASSLPVPLADLTDEQFF. DNA for the CDR3: TGCGCCAGCAGTCTTCCGGTCCCTTTAGCGGACCTGACGGATGAGCAGTTCTTC.